This T cell receptor beta chain was sequenced in a study of control samples from healthy donors and cancer patients. Profiled with immunoSEQ multiplex PCR; TCRdb holds only in-frame clones, not every one. The data contain 120,000 or so clones, roughly 87% of them singletons. Germline values: CDR1 MNHEY, CDR2 SVGAGI. V lost 6 bases, J lost 2 bases, and 3 bases stayed unmatched. The CDR3 length is 14 residues. The chain carries TRBV6-5 and TRBJ1-4, with TRBD1 matching 7 bases. This clonotype was obtained from a man aged 18 to 29 in good health. The sequenced sample was blood. CDR3 protein: CASRGTETNEKLFF. CDR3 DNA sequence: TGTGCCAGCAGGGGGACAGAGACTAATGAAAAACTGTTTTTT.